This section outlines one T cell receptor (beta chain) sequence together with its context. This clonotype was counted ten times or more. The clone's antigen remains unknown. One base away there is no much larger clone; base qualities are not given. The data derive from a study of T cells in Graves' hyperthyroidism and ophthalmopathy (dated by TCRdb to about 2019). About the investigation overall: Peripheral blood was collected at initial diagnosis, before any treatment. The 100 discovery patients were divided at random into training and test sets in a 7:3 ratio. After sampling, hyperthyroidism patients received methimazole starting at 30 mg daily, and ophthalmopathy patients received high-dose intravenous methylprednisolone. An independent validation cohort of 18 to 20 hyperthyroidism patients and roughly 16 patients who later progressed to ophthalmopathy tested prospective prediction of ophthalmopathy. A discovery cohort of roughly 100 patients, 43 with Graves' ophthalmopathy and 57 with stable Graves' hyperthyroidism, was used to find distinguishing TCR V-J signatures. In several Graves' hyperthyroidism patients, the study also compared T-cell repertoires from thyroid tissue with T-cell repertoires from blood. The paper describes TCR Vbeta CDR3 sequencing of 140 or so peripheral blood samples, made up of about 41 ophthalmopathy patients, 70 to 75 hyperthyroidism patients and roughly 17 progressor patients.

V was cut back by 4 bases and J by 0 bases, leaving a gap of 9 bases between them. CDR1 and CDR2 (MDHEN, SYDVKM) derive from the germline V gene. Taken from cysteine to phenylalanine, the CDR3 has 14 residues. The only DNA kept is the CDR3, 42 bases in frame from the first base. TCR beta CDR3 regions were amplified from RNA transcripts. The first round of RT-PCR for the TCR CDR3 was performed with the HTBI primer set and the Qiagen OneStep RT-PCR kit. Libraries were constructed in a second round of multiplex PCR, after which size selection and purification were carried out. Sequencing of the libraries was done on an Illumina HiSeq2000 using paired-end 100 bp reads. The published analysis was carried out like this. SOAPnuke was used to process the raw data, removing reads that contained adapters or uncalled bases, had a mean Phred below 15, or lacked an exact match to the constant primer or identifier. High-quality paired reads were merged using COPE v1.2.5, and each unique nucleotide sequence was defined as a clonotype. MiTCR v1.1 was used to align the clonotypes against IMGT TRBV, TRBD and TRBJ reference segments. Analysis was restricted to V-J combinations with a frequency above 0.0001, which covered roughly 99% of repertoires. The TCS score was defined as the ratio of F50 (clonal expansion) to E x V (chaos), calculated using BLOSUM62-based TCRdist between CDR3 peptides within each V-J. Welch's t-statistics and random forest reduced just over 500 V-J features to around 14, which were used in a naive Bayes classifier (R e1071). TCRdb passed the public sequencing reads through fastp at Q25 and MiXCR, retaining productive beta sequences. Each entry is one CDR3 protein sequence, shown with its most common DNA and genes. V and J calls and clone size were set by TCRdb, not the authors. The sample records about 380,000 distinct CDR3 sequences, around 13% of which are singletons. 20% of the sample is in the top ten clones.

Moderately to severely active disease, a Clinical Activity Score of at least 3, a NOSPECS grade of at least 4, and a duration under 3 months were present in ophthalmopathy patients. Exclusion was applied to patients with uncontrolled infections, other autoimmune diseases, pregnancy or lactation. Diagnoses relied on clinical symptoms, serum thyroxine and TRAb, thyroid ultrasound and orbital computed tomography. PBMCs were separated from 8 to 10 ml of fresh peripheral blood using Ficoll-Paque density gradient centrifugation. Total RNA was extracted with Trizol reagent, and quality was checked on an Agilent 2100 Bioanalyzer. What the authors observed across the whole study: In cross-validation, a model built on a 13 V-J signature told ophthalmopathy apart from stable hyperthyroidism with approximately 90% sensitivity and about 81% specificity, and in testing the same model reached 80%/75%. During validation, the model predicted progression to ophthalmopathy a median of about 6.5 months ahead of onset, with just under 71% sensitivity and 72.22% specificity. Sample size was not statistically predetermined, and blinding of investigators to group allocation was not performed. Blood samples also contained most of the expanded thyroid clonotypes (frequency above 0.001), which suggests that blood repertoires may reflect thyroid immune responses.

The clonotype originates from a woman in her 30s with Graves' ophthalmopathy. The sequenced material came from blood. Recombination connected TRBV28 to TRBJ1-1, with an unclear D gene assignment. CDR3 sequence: CASSSLAMNTEAFF. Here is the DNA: TGTGCCAGCAGTTCCCTCGCGATGAACACTGAAGCTTTCTTT.